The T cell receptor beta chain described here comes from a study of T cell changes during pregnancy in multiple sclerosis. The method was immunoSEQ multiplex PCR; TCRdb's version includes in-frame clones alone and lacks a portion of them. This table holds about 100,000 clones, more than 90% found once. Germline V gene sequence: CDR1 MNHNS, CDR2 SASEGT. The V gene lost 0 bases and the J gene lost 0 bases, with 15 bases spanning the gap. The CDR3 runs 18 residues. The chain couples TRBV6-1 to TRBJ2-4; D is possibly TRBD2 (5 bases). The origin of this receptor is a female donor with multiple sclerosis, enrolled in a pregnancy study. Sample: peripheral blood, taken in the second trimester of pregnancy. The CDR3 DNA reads TGTGCCAGCAGTGAAGCGCGGGCGCCTACTTTAGCCAAAAACATTCAGTACTTC. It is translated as CASSEARAPTLAKNIQYF.